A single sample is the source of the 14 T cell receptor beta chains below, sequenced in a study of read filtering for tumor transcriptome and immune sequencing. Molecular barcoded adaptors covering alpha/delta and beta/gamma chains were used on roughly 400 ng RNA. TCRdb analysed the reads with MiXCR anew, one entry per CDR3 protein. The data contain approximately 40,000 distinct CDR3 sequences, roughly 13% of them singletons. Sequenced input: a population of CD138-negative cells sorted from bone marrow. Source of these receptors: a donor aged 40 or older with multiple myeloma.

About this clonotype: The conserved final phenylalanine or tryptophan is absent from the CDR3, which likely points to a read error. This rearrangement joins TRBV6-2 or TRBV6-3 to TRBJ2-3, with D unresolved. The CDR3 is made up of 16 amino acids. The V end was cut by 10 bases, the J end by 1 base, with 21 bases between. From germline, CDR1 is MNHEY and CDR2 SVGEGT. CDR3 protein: CATCKGLGIGTDTQYL. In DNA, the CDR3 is TGTGCCACCTGCAAAGGTTTAGGCATCGGCACAGATACGCAGTATCTT.

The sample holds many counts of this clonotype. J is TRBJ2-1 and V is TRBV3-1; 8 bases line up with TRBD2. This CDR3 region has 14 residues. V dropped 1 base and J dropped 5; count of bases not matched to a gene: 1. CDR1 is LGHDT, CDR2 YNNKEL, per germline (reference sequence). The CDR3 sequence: CASSQGTSHNEQFF. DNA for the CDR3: TGTGCCAGCAGCCAAGGGACTAGCCACAATGAGCAGTTCTTC.

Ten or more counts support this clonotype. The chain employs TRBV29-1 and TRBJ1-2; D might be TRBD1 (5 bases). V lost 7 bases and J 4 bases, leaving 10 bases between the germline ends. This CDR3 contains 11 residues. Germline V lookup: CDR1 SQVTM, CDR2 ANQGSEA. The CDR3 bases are TGCAGCGGAACAGGCTTCTATGGCTACACCTTC. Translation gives CSGTGFYGYTF.

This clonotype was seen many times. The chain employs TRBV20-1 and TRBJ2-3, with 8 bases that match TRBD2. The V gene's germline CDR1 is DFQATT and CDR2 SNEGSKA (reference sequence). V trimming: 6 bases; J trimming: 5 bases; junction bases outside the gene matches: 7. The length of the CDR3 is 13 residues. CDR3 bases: TGCAGTGCAAATAGCGGGATCTTAGATACGCAGTATTTT. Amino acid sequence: CSANSGILDTQYF.

CDR3 coding DNA: TGCAGTGCTAGGGGACAGGTTGGAGGAGAGACCCAGTACTTC. Translated, it gives CSARGQVGGETQYF. The rearrangement joins TRBV20-1 to TRBJ2-5; 8 bases fit TRBD1. Looked up from germline, CDR1 is DFQATT and CDR2 is SNEGSKA (reference sequence). This CDR3 has 14 residues. Trimming cost V 3 bases and J 4 bases; bases outside gene matches: 7.

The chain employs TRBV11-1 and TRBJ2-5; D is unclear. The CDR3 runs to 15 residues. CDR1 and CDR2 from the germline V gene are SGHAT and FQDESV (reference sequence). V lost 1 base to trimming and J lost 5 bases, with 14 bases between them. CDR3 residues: CASSLGGPPWETQYF. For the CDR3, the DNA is TGTGCCAGCAGCTTAGGTGGCCCGCCGTGGGAGACCCAGTACTTC.

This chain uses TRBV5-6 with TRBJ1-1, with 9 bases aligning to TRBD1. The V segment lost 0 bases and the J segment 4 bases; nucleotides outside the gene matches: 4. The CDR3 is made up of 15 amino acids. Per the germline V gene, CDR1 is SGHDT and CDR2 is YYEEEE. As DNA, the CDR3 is TGTGCCAGCAGCTTGGCGGACAGGGGATTCACTGAAGCTTTCTTT. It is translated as CASSLADRGFTEAFF. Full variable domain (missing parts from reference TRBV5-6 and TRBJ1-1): DAGVTQSPTHLIKTRGQQVTLRCSPKSGHDTVSWYQQALGQGPQFIFQYYEEEERQRGNFPDRFSGHQFPNYSSELNVNALLLGDSALYLCASSLADRGFTEAFFGQGTRLTVV.

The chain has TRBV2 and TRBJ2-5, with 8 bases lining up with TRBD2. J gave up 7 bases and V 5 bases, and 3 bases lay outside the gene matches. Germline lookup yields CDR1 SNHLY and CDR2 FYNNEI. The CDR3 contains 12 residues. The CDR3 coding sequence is TGTGCCAGCAGTCGGGAGGGCCGGACCCAGTACTTC. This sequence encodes CASSREGRTQYF. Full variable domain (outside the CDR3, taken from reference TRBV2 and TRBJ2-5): EPEVTQTPSHQVTQMGQEVILRCVPISNHLYFYWYRQILGQKVEFLVSFYNNEISEKSEIFDDQFSVERPDGSNFTLKIRSTKLEDSAMYFCASSREGRTQYFGPGTRLLVL.

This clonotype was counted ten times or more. In nucleotides, the CDR3 is TGTGCCAGCAGGCAGTCTAGCGGGGGCTCCTACAATGAGCAGTTCTTC. It codes for CASRQSSGGSYNEQFF. The chain recombines TRBV2 with TRBJ2-1; TRBD2 matches 10 bases. Trimming removed 6 bases from V and 0 bases from J; junction bases left unmatched: 5. Germline loops: CDR1 SNHLY, CDR2 FYNNEI. The CDR3 runs 16 residues.

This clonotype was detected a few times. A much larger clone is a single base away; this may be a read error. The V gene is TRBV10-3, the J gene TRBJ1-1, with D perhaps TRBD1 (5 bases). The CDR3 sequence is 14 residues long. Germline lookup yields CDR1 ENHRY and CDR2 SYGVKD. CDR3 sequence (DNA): TGTGCCATCAGTGAGAGGGGCCAAAACACTGAAGCTTCCTTT. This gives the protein CAISERGQNTEASF.

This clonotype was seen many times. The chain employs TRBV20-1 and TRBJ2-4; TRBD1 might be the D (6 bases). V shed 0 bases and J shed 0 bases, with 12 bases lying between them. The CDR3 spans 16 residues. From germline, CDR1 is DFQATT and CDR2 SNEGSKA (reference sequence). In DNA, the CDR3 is TGCAGTGCTAGAGACCCAACAGGGAGAGCCAAAAACATTCAGTACTTC. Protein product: CSARDPTGRAKNIQYF.

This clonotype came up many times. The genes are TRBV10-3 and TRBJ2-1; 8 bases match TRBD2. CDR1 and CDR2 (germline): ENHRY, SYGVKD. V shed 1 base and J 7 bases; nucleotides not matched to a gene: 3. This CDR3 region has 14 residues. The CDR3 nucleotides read TGTGCCATCAGTGAGTTAGCTAGCGGGAATGAGCAGTTCTTC. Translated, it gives CAISELASGNEQFF.

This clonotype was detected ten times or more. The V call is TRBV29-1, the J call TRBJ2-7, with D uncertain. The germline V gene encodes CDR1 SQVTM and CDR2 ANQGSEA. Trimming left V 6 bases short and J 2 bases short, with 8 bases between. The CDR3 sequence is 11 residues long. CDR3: CSVSTAYEQYF. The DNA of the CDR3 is TGCAGCGTGTCGACTGCCTACGAGCAGTACTTC.

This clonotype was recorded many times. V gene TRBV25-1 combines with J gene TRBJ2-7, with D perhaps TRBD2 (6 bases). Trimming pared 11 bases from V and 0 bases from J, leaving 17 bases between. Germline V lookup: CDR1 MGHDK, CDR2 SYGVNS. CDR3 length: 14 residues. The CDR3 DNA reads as TGTGCCCCAAAACCCCTAGCGAGCTCCTACGAGCAGTACTTC. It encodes CAPKPLASSYEQYF.